This T cell receptor (beta chain) was sequenced for a study of PD-1 blockade in classical Hodgkin lymphoma. Study details: Nivolumab dosing for patients was 3 mg/kg, administered intravenously every 2 weeks.

Libraries were prepared by immunoSEQ multiplex PCR; TCRdb keeps only in-frame clonotypes and omits some of them. The sample lists almost 100,000 clones, roughly 89% seen once, with roughly 2.8% in the top ten. Every patient had relapsed following autologous stem cell transplantation, and cohorts differed in brentuximab vedotin exposure. The V segment lost 5 bases and the J segment 8 bases; nucleotides outside the gene matches: 7. This CDR3 has 14 amino acids. Germline CDR1 is SGHTA and CDR2 is FQGTGA. A remark on this clone: Its specificity is unknown.

Findings of the study overall: Baseline diversity in complete responders resembled that of newly diagnosed patients.

The clonotype originates from a human donor with classical Hodgkin lymphoma. Specimen: peripheral blood mononuclear cells (PBMCs), collected at baseline. The chain carries TRBV7-3 and TRBJ2-7; 12 bases match TRBD2. The CDR3 spells CASSQGLAGGKQYF. CDR3 DNA: TGTGCCAGCAGCCAGGGGCTAGCGGGAGGGAAGCAGTACTTC.